Listed below are T cell receptor beta chains from one sample, sequenced in a study of cytomegalovirus exposure and HLA in healthy donors. Assay: immunoSEQ multiplex PCR; the TCRdb copy retains only in-frame clones and omits some. Here the sample spans about 120,000 clones, 8.5% to 10% being singletons. The sequenced sample consisted of PBMCs. These receptor sequences come from a man aged 25 to 40 in good health and CMV-seronegative. Both conserved end residues are part of each CDR3. The D gene is left open where the match is weak. Some rows have no size entry. The others give once, few or many, or a class for an expanded clone.

d_call: NA; v_call: TRBV19; j_call: TRBJ2-7; clone_size: few; cdr3_aa: CASSIDGGSYEQYF; cdr3_nt: TGTGCCAGTAGTATAGACGGCGGCTCCTACGAGCAGTACTTC
d_call: NA; v_call: TRBV6-5; j_call: TRBJ1-1; clone_size: NA; cdr3_aa: CASSYSEGSTEAFF; cdr3_nt: TGTGCCAGCAGTTACTCGGAGGGTTCCACTGAAGCTTTCTTT
d_call: TRBD1; v_call: TRBV6-6; j_call: TRBJ2-3; clone_size: NA; cdr3_aa: CASSMTGAGTDTQYF; cdr3_nt: TGTGCCAGCAGTATGACAGGGGCTGGCACAGATACGCAGTATTTT
d_call: NA; v_call: TRBV7-8; j_call: TRBJ1-6; clone_size: NA; cdr3_aa: CASSLGATASSYNSPLHF; cdr3_nt: TGTGCCAGCAGCTTAGGGGCGACGGCGAGCTCCTATAATTCACCCCTCCACTTT
d_call: NA; v_call: TRBV18; j_call: TRBJ1-3; clone_size: NA; cdr3_aa: CASSMDSASGNTIYF; cdr3_nt: TGTGCCAGCTCCATGGACAGTGCAAGTGGAAACACCATATATTTT
d_call: TRBD1; v_call: TRBV7-2; j_call: TRBJ1-2; clone_size: few; cdr3_aa: CASSQQTGGVYGYTF; cdr3_nt: TGTGCCAGCAGCCAGCAGACAGGGGGCGTCTATGGCTACACCTTC
d_call: NA; v_call: TRBV7-8; j_call: TRBJ2-7; clone_size: NA; cdr3_aa: CASSLRDNYEQYF; cdr3_nt: TGTGCCAGCAGCCTCCGGGACAACTACGAGCAGTACTTC
d_call: NA; v_call: TRBV4-1; j_call: TRBJ1-3; clone_size: NA; cdr3_aa: CASSQDGEGRGIGNTIYF; cdr3_nt: TGCGCCAGCAGCCAAGACGGGGAAGGCAGGGGAATTGGAAACACCATATATTTT
d_call: NA; v_call: TRBV10-3; j_call: TRBJ2-7; clone_size: NA; cdr3_aa: CAISETHRAYEQYF; cdr3_nt: TGTGCCATCAGTGAGACCCACAGGGCCTACGAGCAGTACTTC
d_call: NA; v_call: TRBV6-1; j_call: TRBJ2-3; clone_size: few; cdr3_aa: CASMENSDTQYF; cdr3_nt: TGTGCCAGCATGGAGAATTCCGATACGCAGTATTTT
d_call: TRBD1; v_call: TRBV11-3; j_call: TRBJ1-1; clone_size: NA; cdr3_aa: CASSRRTGSTEAFF; cdr3_nt: TGTGCCAGCAGCCGGCGGACAGGCTCCACTGAAGCTTTCTTT
d_call: NA; v_call: TRBV9; j_call: TRBJ2-7; clone_size: NA; cdr3_aa: CASSGRGYEQYF; cdr3_nt: TGTGCCAGCAGCGGAAGAGGGTACGAGCAGTACTTC
d_call: NA; v_call: TRBV10-3; j_call: TRBJ2-7; clone_size: few; cdr3_aa: CAISDWTGGGRGSGHEQYF; cdr3_nt: TGTGCCATCAGTGACTGGACAGGAGGGGGTAGGGGGTCTGGGCACGAGCAGTACTTC
d_call: NA; v_call: TRBV28; j_call: TRBJ1-4; clone_size: NA; cdr3_aa: CASSTTGQTNEKLFF; cdr3_nt: TGTGCCAGCAGCACTACGGGACAAACAAATGAAAAACTGTTTTTT
d_call: TRBD2; v_call: TRBV30; j_call: TRBJ2-7; clone_size: NA; cdr3_aa: CAWRIPPGLAGDYEQYF; cdr3_nt: TGTGCCTGGAGAATCCCCCCCGGACTAGCGGGAGACTACGAGCAGTACTTC
d_call: TRBD1; v_call: TRBV7-8; j_call: TRBJ2-2; clone_size: few; cdr3_aa: CASSLEGAVTGELFF; cdr3_nt: TGTGCCAGCAGCTTAGAGGGGGCGGTAACCGGGGAGCTGTTTTTT
d_call: NA; v_call: TRBV5-6; j_call: TRBJ2-7; clone_size: NA; cdr3_aa: CASSLAYEQYF; cdr3_nt: TGTGCCAGCAGCTTGGCTTACGAGCAGTACTTC
d_call: NA; v_call: TRBV5-6; j_call: TRBJ1-4; clone_size: few; cdr3_aa: CASSPTLTNEKLFF; cdr3_nt: TGTGCCAGCAGCCCGACTTTAACTAATGAAAAACTGTTTTTT
d_call: NA; v_call: TRBV12-5; j_call: TRBJ1-1; clone_size: few; cdr3_aa: CASGLPAGTEAFF; cdr3_nt: TGTGCTAGTGGTTTGCCGGCGGGGACTGAAGCTTTCTTT
d_call: NA; v_call: TRBV5-4; j_call: TRBJ1-1; clone_size: few; cdr3_aa: CASSLQGNTEAFF; cdr3_nt: TGTGCCAGCAGCTTGCAGGGTAACACTGAAGCTTTCTTT
d_call: TRBD2; v_call: TRBV27; j_call: TRBJ2-5; clone_size: few; cdr3_aa: CASSNLRGGQETQYF; cdr3_nt: TGTGCCAGCAGTAATCTGCGGGGGGGACAAGAGACCCAGTACTTC
d_call: NA; v_call: TRBV2; j_call: TRBJ2-7; clone_size: few; cdr3_aa: CASTEGGRNYEQYF; cdr3_nt: TGTGCCAGCACCGAGGGCGGGCGGAACTACGAGCAGTACTTC
d_call: NA; v_call: TRBV30; j_call: TRBJ1-6; clone_size: few; cdr3_aa: CAWSVTRTRPYNSPLHF; cdr3_nt: TGTGCCTGGAGTGTTACCCGGACTAGGCCCTATAATTCACCCCTCCACTTT
d_call: NA; v_call: TRBV25-1; j_call: TRBJ1-1; clone_size: few; cdr3_aa: CASSARQDTNTEAFF; cdr3_nt: TGTGCCAGCAGTGCCCGACAGGATACGAACACTGAAGCTTTCTTT
d_call: NA; v_call: TRBV9; j_call: TRBJ2-7; clone_size: few; cdr3_aa: CASSSEGPEQYF; cdr3_nt: TGTGCCAGCAGCTCGGAGGGCCCCGAGCAGTACTTC
d_call: NA; v_call: TRBV5-1; j_call: TRBJ2-5; clone_size: NA; cdr3_aa: CASSFEQETQYF; cdr3_nt: TGCGCCAGCAGCTTCGAGCAAGAGACCCAGTACTTC
d_call: NA; v_call: TRBV2; j_call: TRBJ1-1; clone_size: NA; cdr3_aa: CASDKRPMNTEAFF; cdr3_nt: TGTGCCAGCGACAAACGACCCATGAACACTGAAGCTTTCTTT
d_call: TRBD1; v_call: TRBV18; j_call: TRBJ1-5; clone_size: NA; cdr3_aa: CASSPGQGDQPQHF; cdr3_nt: TGTGCCAGCTCACCAGGACAGGGAGATCAGCCCCAGCATTTT
d_call: TRBD1; v_call: TRBV19; j_call: TRBJ2-7; clone_size: NA; cdr3_aa: CATAVGQGLFHEQYF; cdr3_nt: TGTGCCACCGCGGTCGGACAGGGTTTGTTCCACGAGCAGTACTTC